Listed below are T cell receptor beta chains from one sample, sequenced in a study of blood T cell repertoires in COVID-19. TCRdb keeps only in-frame clones here, not all; method: immunoSEQ multiplex PCR. The sample records under 130,000 clones, over 75% being singletons. What was sequenced was peripheral blood. The receptor source for this set is a man aged 50 or older with acute or convalescent COVID-19. Each CDR3 is given with its conserved first and last residue. The order of the fields is clone size, V gene, J gene, D gene, CDR3 length, CDR3 DNA, CDR3 protein. D genes are given only for firm matches. A clone size is listed for some rows: how often the clone was seen (once, few, many), or a class if it is expanded.

abundance: NA
v_gene: TRBV13
j_gene: TRBJ2-3
d_gene: TRBD2
len: 20
CDR3nt: TGTGCCAGCAGCTCTACCGGACTAGCGGGGGGCCGACACCACGTTGGTACGCAGTATTTT
CDR3aa: CASSSTGLAGGRHHVGTQYF

abundance: NA
v_gene: TRBV5-4
j_gene: TRBJ1-6
d_gene: TRBD1
len: 16
CDR3nt: TGTGCCAGCAGCATTCTGGGACAGGGGCGAAATTCACCCCTCCACTTT
CDR3aa: CASSILGQGRNSPLHF

abundance: NA
v_gene: TRBV19
j_gene: TRBJ1-2
d_gene: NA
len: 13
CDR3nt: TGTGCCAGTAGTATTGACATCCTACGGGGCTACACCTTC
CDR3aa: CASSIDILRGYTF

abundance: NA
v_gene: TRBV10-3
j_gene: TRBJ1-2
d_gene: TRBD1
len: 15
CDR3nt: TGTGCCATCAGTGAGCCATACAGGGGAAACTATGGCTACACCTTC
CDR3aa: CAISEPYRGNYGYTF

abundance: NA
v_gene: TRBV7-9
j_gene: TRBJ1-1
d_gene: TRBD1
len: 15
CDR3nt: TGTGCCAGCAGCGGCCACAGGGGACTAGACACTGAAGCTTTCTTT
CDR3aa: CASSGHRGLDTEAFF

abundance: NA
v_gene: TRBV19
j_gene: TRBJ1-2
d_gene: NA
len: 13
CDR3nt: TGTGCCAGTAGTATAGGAGGGAACTATGGCTACACCTTC
CDR3aa: CASSIGGNYGYTF

abundance: few
v_gene: TRBV10-2
j_gene: TRBJ1-5
d_gene: TRBD1
len: 13
CDR3nt: TGCGCCAGCAGCGGACAGGGCAATCAGCCCCAGCATTTT
CDR3aa: CASSGQGNQPQHF

abundance: NA
v_gene: TRBV10-2
j_gene: TRBJ2-5
d_gene: NA
len: 13
CDR3nt: TGCGCCAGCCGGAGGGACGGCCAAGAGACCCAGTACTTC
CDR3aa: CASRRDGQETQYF

abundance: NA
v_gene: TRBV2
j_gene: TRBJ2-3
d_gene: TRBD1
len: 14
CDR3nt: TGTGCCAGCAGTGATGGGACAGGCACAGATACGCAGTATTTT
CDR3aa: CASSDGTGTDTQYF

abundance: NA
v_gene: TRBV24-1
j_gene: TRBJ1-5
d_gene: NA
len: 15
CDR3nt: TGTGCCACCAGTGATTCTAGAGATTACAATCAGCCCCAGCATTTT
CDR3aa: CATSDSRDYNQPQHF

abundance: many
v_gene: TRBV11-3
j_gene: TRBJ2-2
d_gene: TRBD2
len: 17
CDR3nt: TGTGCCAGCAGCTTAGATCCGACTAGCCAGAACACCGGGGAGCTGTTTTTT
CDR3aa: CASSLDPTSQNTGELFF

abundance: NA
v_gene: TRBV28
j_gene: TRBJ1-2
d_gene: TRBD1
len: 16
CDR3nt: TGTGCCAGCAGTTCCCCGGACAGGCCGCACAACTATGGCTACACCTTC
CDR3aa: CASSSPDRPHNYGYTF

abundance: NA
v_gene: TRBV2
j_gene: TRBJ1-1
d_gene: NA
len: 14
CDR3nt: TGTGCCAGCAGAAAGGAAGGCCCGGGGACTGAAGCTTTCTTT
CDR3aa: CASRKEGPGTEAFF

abundance: NA
v_gene: TRBV30
j_gene: TRBJ2-7
d_gene: TRBD1
len: 14
CDR3nt: TGTGCCTGGAGGGACAGGGGGAACTCCTACGAGCAGTACTTC
CDR3aa: CAWRDRGNSYEQYF

abundance: NA
v_gene: TRBV7-2
j_gene: TRBJ2-3
d_gene: NA
len: 17
CDR3nt: TGTGCCAGCAGCTTAGTCCGGCGGTCGGGGTTCACAGATACGCAGTATTTT
CDR3aa: CASSLVRRSGFTDTQYF

abundance: NA
v_gene: TRBV2
j_gene: TRBJ1-1
d_gene: NA
len: 13
CDR3nt: TGTGCCAGCAGTGGACAGCTGAACACTGAAGCTTTCTTT
CDR3aa: CASSGQLNTEAFF

abundance: few
v_gene: TRBV7-9
j_gene: TRBJ1-1
d_gene: NA
len: 11
CDR3nt: TGTGCCAGCAGCGCAGGAGGTGAAGCTTTCTTT
CDR3aa: CASSAGGEAFF

abundance: NA
v_gene: TRBV11-2
j_gene: TRBJ2-5
d_gene: NA
len: 16
CDR3nt: TGTGCCAGCAGCCCCGGCGTCACAGTTGGTAGGGAGACCCAGTACTTC
CDR3aa: CASSPGVTVGRETQYF

abundance: NA
v_gene: TRBV5-4
j_gene: TRBJ1-1
d_gene: NA
len: 15
CDR3nt: TGTGCCAGCAGCTTTTCGACAGGCGAAGGGACTGAAGCTTTCTTT
CDR3aa: CASSFSTGEGTEAFF

abundance: NA
v_gene: TRBV2
j_gene: TRBJ2-1
d_gene: TRBD1
len: 12
CDR3nt: TGTGCCAGCAGCCCCGACGGACAGGGAGAGTTCTTC
CDR3aa: CASSPDGQGEFF

abundance: NA
v_gene: TRBV27
j_gene: TRBJ2-1
d_gene: TRBD2
len: 16
CDR3nt: TGTGCCAGCAGTTTATGGGGCGGGAGCTCCTACAATGAGCAGTTCTTC
CDR3aa: CASSLWGGSSYNEQFF

abundance: NA
v_gene: TRBV5-4
j_gene: TRBJ2-6
d_gene: NA
len: 15
CDR3nt: TGTGCCAGCAGCTCTAAGGGGTCTGGGGCCAACGTCCTGACTTTC
CDR3aa: CASSSKGSGANVLTF

abundance: NA
v_gene: TRBV5-1
j_gene: TRBJ2-1
d_gene: TRBD2
len: 14
CDR3nt: TGCGCCAGCAGGGTAGCGGGAGAAAGCAATGAGCAGTTCTTC
CDR3aa: CASRVAGESNEQFF

abundance: NA
v_gene: TRBV9
j_gene: TRBJ2-1
d_gene: NA
len: 18
CDR3nt: TGTGCCAGCAGCAAAGTAGGCGAGGGAGCCCCCTCCTACAATGAGCAGTTCTTC
CDR3aa: CASSKVGEGAPSYNEQFF

abundance: NA
v_gene: TRBV2
j_gene: TRBJ2-5
d_gene: TRBD1
len: 13
CDR3nt: TGTGCCAGCGCTAGGGGGCGCCGGGAGACCCAGTACTTC
CDR3aa: CASARGRRETQYF

abundance: NA
v_gene: TRBV24-1
j_gene: TRBJ2-6
d_gene: TRBD1
len: 16
CDR3nt: TGTGCCACCAGTGATGTGACAGGGGGCCGGGCCAACGTCCTGACTTTC
CDR3aa: CATSDVTGGRANVLTF

abundance: NA
v_gene: TRBV6-5
j_gene: TRBJ2-7
d_gene: NA
len: 14
CDR3nt: TGTGCCAGCAGCCACAAACCCCAGGGGACCGAGCAGTACTTC
CDR3aa: CASSHKPQGTEQYF

abundance: NA
v_gene: TRBV5-4
j_gene: TRBJ2-5
d_gene: NA
len: 14
CDR3nt: TGTGCCAGCAGTTCCCAGGGAATAGAAGAGACCCAGTACTTC
CDR3aa: CASSSQGIEETQYF

abundance: NA
v_gene: TRBV15
j_gene: TRBJ2-1
d_gene: TRBD2
len: 20
CDR3nt: TGTGCCACCAGCGGTCACGGGACTAGCGGAATACAGAGTTCCTACAATGAGCAGTTCTTC
CDR3aa: CATSGHGTSGIQSSYNEQFF

abundance: NA
v_gene: TRBV27
j_gene: TRBJ1-4
d_gene: NA
len: 17
CDR3nt: TGTGCCAGCAGTGGGCTCGGGGATAAGGGGGTTAGTGAAAAACTGTTTTTT
CDR3aa: CASSGLGDKGVSEKLFF

abundance: NA
v_gene: TRBV7-3
j_gene: TRBJ1-1
d_gene: NA
len: 13
CDR3nt: TGTGCCAGCAGCTTGGGACAGAACACTGAAGCTTTCTTT
CDR3aa: CASSLGQNTEAFF

abundance: NA
v_gene: TRBV6-6
j_gene: TRBJ2-2
d_gene: TRBD2
len: 16
CDR3nt: TGTGCCAGCAGTCCATCCGGGACTATTAACACCGGGGAGCTGTTTTTT
CDR3aa: CASSPSGTINTGELFF

abundance: few
v_gene: TRBV7-6
j_gene: TRBJ1-5
d_gene: TRBD1
len: 15
CDR3nt: TGTGCCAGCAGCTTAGAGGGACAGGGTCCCCAGCCCCAGCATTTT
CDR3aa: CASSLEGQGPQPQHF

abundance: NA
v_gene: TRBV5-6
j_gene: TRBJ2-7
d_gene: NA
len: 15
CDR3nt: TGTGCCAGCAGCTTCCGTTCAGGGCTTTCCTACGAGCAGTACTTC
CDR3aa: CASSFRSGLSYEQYF

abundance: NA
v_gene: TRBV21-1
j_gene: TRBJ1-4
d_gene: NA
len: 16
CDR3nt: TGTGCCAGCAGCAAAGGGGGACAGACTCTCAATGAAAAACTGTTTTTT
CDR3aa: CASSKGGQTLNEKLFF

abundance: once
v_gene: TRBV19
j_gene: TRBJ2-1
d_gene: NA
len: 13
CDR3nt: TGTGCCAGTAGTACCCACGGCGGGAATGAGCAGTTCTTC
CDR3aa: CASSTHGGNEQFF

abundance: NA
v_gene: TRBV24-1
j_gene: TRBJ2-2
d_gene: NA
len: 13
CDR3nt: TGTGCCACCAAGGAGAGTGAGGCCGGGGAGCTGTTTTTT
CDR3aa: CATKESEAGELFF

abundance: NA
v_gene: TRBV6-5
j_gene: TRBJ2-6
d_gene: NA
len: 15
CDR3nt: TGTGCCAGCAGTCCACGGGGAACTGGGGCCAACGTCCTGACTTTC
CDR3aa: CASSPRGTGANVLTF

abundance: NA
v_gene: TRBV5-5
j_gene: TRBJ2-2
d_gene: TRBD1
len: 15
CDR3nt: TGTGCCAGCAGCCCTAGGGACAGGGTCACCGGGGAGCTGTTTTTT
CDR3aa: CASSPRDRVTGELFF

abundance: NA
v_gene: TRBV7-9
j_gene: TRBJ2-1
d_gene: NA
len: 15
CDR3nt: TGTGCCAGCAGCCCCGCTTGGGTAACGACGGGTGAGCAGTTCTTC
CDR3aa: CASSPAWVTTGEQFF

abundance: NA
v_gene: TRBV3-1/TRBV3-2
j_gene: TRBJ2-7
d_gene: TRBD2
len: 14
CDR3nt: TGTGCCAGCAGCCTGGCGGGGGGAGGCTACGAGCAGTACTTC
CDR3aa: CASSLAGGGYEQYF

abundance: few
v_gene: TRBV9
j_gene: TRBJ1-2
d_gene: TRBD1
len: 15
CDR3nt: TGTGCCAGCAGCGCCCCGACAGGGGACTACTATGGCTACACCTTC
CDR3aa: CASSAPTGDYYGYTF

abundance: NA
v_gene: TRBV27
j_gene: TRBJ1-2
d_gene: TRBD1
len: 14
CDR3nt: TGTGCCAGCAGTGTCGGACAGGGCTACTATGGCTACACCTTC
CDR3aa: CASSVGQGYYGYTF

abundance: NA
v_gene: TRBV24-1
j_gene: TRBJ2-1
d_gene: TRBD2
len: 16
CDR3nt: TGTGCCACCAGTGATTCACTAGCGGGCTCCTACAATGAGCAGTTCTTC
CDR3aa: CATSDSLAGSYNEQFF

abundance: NA
v_gene: TRBV18
j_gene: TRBJ2-3
d_gene: TRBD2
len: 19
CDR3nt: TGTGCCAGCTCACCACGGGGGACTAGCGGGTCCCCTAGCACAGATACGCAGTATTTT
CDR3aa: CASSPRGTSGSPSTDTQYF

abundance: NA
v_gene: TRBV11-3
j_gene: TRBJ2-7
d_gene: NA
len: 15
CDR3nt: TGTGCCAGCAGCTTAGATGGTGGGGGGATCTACGAGCAGTACTTC
CDR3aa: CASSLDGGGIYEQYF

abundance: NA
v_gene: TRBV28
j_gene: TRBJ2-3
d_gene: NA
len: 15
CDR3nt: TGTGCCAGCCCCCCTTTGCGGGACGCGATAGATACGCAGTATTTT
CDR3aa: CASPPLRDAIDTQYF

abundance: NA
v_gene: TRBV28
j_gene: TRBJ2-2
d_gene: NA
len: 14
CDR3nt: TGTGCCAGTAGGGGCAGACAGTCATCCGGGGAGCTGTTTTTT
CDR3aa: CASRGRQSSGELFF

abundance: NA
v_gene: TRBV6-5
j_gene: TRBJ2-7
d_gene: NA
len: 13
CDR3nt: TGTGCCAGCAGTTACGCGACATACTACGAGCAGTACTTC
CDR3aa: CASSYATYYEQYF

abundance: NA
v_gene: TRBV19
j_gene: TRBJ1-2
d_gene: TRBD1
len: 15
CDR3nt: TGTGCCAGTAGCTCGACAGGGGCGACTAACTATGGCTACACCTTC
CDR3aa: CASSSTGATNYGYTF

abundance: NA
v_gene: TRBV7-2
j_gene: TRBJ1-5
d_gene: TRBD1
len: 16
CDR3nt: TGTGCCAGCAGCTTAGTGGGACAGGGAAGGAGTCAGCCCCAGCATTTT
CDR3aa: CASSLVGQGRSQPQHF

abundance: NA
v_gene: TRBV27
j_gene: TRBJ1-1
d_gene: NA
len: 15
CDR3nt: TGTGCCAGCAGTTTAACGGCAGGCCGGAACACTGAAGCTTTCTTT
CDR3aa: CASSLTAGRNTEAFF

abundance: NA
v_gene: TRBV3-1/TRBV3-2
j_gene: TRBJ2-7
d_gene: TRBD1
len: 16
CDR3nt: TGTGCCAGCAGCCAGGGTATGGGACAGGGGATCTACGAGCAGTACTTC
CDR3aa: CASSQGMGQGIYEQYF

abundance: few
v_gene: TRBV28
j_gene: TRBJ1-3
d_gene: TRBD1
len: 16
CDR3nt: TGTGCCAGCAGTTTTTGGGACAGGAGCTCTGGAAACACCATATATTTT
CDR3aa: CASSFWDRSSGNTIYF

abundance: NA
v_gene: TRBV27
j_gene: TRBJ2-7
d_gene: TRBD2
len: 16
CDR3nt: TGTGCCAGCAGTAAGACTAGCGGGGGGGTCTCCTACGAGCAGTACTTC
CDR3aa: CASSKTSGGVSYEQYF